This T cell receptor beta chain originates from a study of early T cells in non-severe SARS-CoV-2 infection. In the study overall: Chains were not paired, and sequencing was done on bulk RNA from unsorted whole blood. Regarding the study as a whole: Database matching using VDJdb favored anti-spike CD8 responses, with private and CD4 specificities left missing.

V dropped 8 bases and J dropped 5 bases, with 18 bases sitting between them. The CDR3 covers 13 residues. Germline V gene lookup returns CDR1 SQVTM and CDR2 ANQGSEA. In the library, individual cDNA molecules carried attached unique molecular identifiers. In TCRdb, the 5' RACE reads were re-called with MiXCR into one record per CDR3 protein. Of around 77,000 distinct CDR3 sequences in the sample, 5% were seen once. A note on this clonotype: Its antigen is not identified.

The sequence derives from an adult who was a healthcare worker with PCR-confirmed SARS-CoV-2 infection or an uninfected control (not recorded which). Sequencing was performed on whole blood, taken at baseline. The rearrangement joins TRBV29-1 to TRBJ2-5; no reliable D call. This CDR3 is CSFKGPLAETQYF. DNA for the CDR3: TGCAGCTTTAAAGGGCCCTTGGCGGAGACCCAGTACTTC.